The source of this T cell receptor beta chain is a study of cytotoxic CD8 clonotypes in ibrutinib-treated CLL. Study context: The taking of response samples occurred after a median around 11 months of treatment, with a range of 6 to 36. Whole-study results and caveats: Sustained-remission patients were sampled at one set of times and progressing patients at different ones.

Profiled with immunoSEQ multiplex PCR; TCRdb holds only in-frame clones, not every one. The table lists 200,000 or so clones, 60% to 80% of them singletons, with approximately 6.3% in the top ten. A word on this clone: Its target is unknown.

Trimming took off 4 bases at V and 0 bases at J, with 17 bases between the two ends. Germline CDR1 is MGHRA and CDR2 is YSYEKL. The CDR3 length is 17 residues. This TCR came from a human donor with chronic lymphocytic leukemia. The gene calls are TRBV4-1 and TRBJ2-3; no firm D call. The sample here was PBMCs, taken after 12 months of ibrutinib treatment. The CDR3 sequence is CASSRQPRGVSTDTQYF. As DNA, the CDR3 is TGCGCCAGCAGCCGCCAACCCCGAGGCGTTAGCACAGATACGCAGTATTTT.